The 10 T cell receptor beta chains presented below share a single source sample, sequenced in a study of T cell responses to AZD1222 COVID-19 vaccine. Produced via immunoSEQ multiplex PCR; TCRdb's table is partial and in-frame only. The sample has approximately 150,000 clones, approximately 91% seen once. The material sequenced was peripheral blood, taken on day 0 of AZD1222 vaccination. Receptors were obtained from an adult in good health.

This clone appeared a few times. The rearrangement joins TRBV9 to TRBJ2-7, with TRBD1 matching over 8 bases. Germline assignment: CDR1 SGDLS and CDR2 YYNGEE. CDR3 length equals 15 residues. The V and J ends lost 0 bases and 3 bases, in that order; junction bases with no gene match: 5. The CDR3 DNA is TGTGCCAGCAGCGTAGGGGCAGGGGGCAACTACGAGCAGTACTTC. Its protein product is CASSVGAGGNYEQYF.

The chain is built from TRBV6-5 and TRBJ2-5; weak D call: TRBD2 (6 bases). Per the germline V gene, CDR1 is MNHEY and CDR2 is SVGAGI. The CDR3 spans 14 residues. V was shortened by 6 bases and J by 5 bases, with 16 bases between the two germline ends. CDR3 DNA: TGTGCCAGCAGCCCAGGAGGGGATCCGGAGACCCAGTACTTC. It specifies CASSPGGDPETQYF.

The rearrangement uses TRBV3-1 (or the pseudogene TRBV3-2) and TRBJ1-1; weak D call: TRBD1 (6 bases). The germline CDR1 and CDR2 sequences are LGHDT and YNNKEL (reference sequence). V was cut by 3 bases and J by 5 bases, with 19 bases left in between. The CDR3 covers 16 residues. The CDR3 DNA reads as TGTGCCAGCAGCCAGGTGACGGGAGGGGGGATAACTGAAGCTTTCTTT. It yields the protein CASSQVTGGGITEAFF.

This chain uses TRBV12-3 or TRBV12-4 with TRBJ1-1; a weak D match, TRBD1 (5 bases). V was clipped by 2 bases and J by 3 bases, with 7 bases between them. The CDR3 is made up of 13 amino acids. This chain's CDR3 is CASSLRGYTEAFF. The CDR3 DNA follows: TGTGCCAGCAGTTTACGGGGGTACACTGAAGCTTTCTTT.

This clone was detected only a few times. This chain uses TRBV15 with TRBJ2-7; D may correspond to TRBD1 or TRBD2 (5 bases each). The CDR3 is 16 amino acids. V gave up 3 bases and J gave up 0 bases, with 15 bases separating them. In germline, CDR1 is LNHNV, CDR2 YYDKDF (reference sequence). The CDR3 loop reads CATSRSGDRFSYEQYF. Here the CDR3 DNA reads TGTGCCACCAGCAGGTCTGGGGACCGCTTCTCCTACGAGCAGTACTTC.

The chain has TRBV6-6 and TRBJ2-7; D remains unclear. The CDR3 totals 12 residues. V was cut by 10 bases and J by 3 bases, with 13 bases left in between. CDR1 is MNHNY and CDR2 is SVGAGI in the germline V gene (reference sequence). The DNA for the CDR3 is TGTGCCACCTCAGCTGTGGACTACGAGCAGTACTTC. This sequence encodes CATSAVDYEQYF.

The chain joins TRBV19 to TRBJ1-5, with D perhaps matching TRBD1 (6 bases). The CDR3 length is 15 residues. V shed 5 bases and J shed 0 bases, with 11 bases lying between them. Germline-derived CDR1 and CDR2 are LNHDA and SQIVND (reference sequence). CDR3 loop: CASSLTGHSNQPQHF. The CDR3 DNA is TGTGCCAGTAGTTTGACAGGTCATAGCAATCAGCCCCAGCATTTT.

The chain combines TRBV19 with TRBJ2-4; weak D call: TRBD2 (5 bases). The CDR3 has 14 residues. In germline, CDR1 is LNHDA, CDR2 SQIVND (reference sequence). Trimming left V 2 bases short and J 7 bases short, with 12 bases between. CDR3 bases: TGTGCCAGTAGTATAAGTACTAGTCCCAACATTCAGTACTTC. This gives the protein CASSISTSPNIQYF.

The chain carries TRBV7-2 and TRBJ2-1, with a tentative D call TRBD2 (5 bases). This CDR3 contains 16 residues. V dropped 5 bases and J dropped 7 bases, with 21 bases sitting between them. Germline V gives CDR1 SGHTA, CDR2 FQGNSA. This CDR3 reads CASSPRMRGLGNEQFF. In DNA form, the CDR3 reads TGTGCCAGCAGCCCTCGCATGAGAGGGTTGGGAAATGAGCAGTTCTTC. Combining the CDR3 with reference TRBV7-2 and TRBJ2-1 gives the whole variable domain GAGVSQSPSNKVTEKGKDVELRCDPISGHTALYWYRQSLGQGLEFLIYFQGNSAPDKSGLPSDRFSAERTGGSVSTLTIQRTQQEDSAVYLCASSPRMRGLGNEQFFGPGTRLTVL.

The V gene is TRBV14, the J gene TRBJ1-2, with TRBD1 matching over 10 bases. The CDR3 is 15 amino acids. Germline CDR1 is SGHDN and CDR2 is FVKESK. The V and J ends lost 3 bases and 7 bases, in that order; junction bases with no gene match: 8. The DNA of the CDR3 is TGTGCCAGCAGCCAGAAGGGGACAGGGGCTCGTGGCTACACCTTC. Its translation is CASSQKGTGARGYTF.